This entry describes one T cell receptor beta chain. The sample originates from a study of blood T cell repertoires in COVID-19. This CDR3 comprises 15 residues. Trimming left V 4 bases short and J 2 bases short, with 15 bases between. The germline V gene encodes CDR1 SGHRS and CDR2 YFSETQ. Per the study methods: Nucleated cell number was recorded as an estimate derived from reference gene primer amplification. Sequencing used immunoSEQ multiplex PCR; TCRdb keeps in-frame clones, though not all of them. The V and J calls and clone size were taken over from that table, and D and trimming were inferred from the DNA. The sample yields 200,000 to 300,000 clones, roughly four fifths seen once.

The rearrangement joins TRBV5-1 to TRBJ1-2, with D maybe TRBD1 (6 bases). The source is a man aged 45-65 years with acute or convalescent COVID-19. What was sequenced was peripheral blood. The CDR3 spells CASSLYRTANYGYTF. The CDR3 region has the DNA TGCGCCAGCAGCCTCTACCGGACAGCAAACTATGGCTACACCTTC.